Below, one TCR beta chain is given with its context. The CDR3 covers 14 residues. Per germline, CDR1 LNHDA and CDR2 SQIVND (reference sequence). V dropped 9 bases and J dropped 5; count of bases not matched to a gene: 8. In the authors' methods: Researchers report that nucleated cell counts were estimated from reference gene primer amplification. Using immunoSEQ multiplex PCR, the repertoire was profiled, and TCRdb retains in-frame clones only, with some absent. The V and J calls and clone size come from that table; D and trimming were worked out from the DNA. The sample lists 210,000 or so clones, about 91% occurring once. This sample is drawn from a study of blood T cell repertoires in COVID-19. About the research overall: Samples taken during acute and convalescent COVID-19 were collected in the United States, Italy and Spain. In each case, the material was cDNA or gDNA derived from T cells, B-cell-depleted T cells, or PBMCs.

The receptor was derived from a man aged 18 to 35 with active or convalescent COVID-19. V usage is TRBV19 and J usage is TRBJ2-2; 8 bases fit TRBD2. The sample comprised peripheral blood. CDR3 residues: CASAPGGATGELFF. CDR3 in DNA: TGTGCCAGCGCCCCGGGGGGGGCTACCGGGGAGCTGTTTTTT.